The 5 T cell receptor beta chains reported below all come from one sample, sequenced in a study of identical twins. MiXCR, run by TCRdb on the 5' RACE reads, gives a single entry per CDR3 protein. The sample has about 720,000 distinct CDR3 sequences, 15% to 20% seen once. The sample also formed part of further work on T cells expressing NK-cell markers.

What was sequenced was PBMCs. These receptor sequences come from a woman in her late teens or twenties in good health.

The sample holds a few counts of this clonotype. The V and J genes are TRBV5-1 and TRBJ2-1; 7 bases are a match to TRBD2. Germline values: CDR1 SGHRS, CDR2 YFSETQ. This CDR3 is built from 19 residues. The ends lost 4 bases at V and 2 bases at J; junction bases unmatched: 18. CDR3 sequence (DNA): TGCGCCAGCAGCCCAATCTCCTTAACTAGCGCCCACGCCTACAATGAGCAGTTCTTC. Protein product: CASSPISLTSAHAYNEQFF.

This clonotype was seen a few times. Written as DNA, the CDR3 is TGCAGTGCTAGCAGGACAGGACCGTACAATGAGCAGTTCTTC. Translated: CSASRTGPYNEQFF. This rearrangement joins TRBV20-1 to TRBJ2-1; 7 bases are shared with TRBD1. Germline lookup yields CDR1 DFQATT and CDR2 SNEGSKA (reference sequence). The CDR3 contains 14 residues. J lost 4 bases, V lost 3 bases, and 6 bases had no gene match.

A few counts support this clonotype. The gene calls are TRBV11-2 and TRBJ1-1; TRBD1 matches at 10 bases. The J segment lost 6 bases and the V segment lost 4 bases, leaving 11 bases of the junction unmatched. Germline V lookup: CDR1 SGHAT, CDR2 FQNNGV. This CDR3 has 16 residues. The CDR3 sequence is CASSSTGTGVEAEAFF. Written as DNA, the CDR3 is TGTGCCAGCAGCTCAACCGGGACAGGGGTGGAGGCTGAAGCTTTCTTT.

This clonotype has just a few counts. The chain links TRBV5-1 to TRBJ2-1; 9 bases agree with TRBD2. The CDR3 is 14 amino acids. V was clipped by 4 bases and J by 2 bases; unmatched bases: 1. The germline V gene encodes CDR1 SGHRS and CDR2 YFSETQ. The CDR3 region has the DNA TGCGCCAGCAGCCGGACTAGCGCCTACAATGAGCAGTTCTTC. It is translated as CASSRTSAYNEQFF.

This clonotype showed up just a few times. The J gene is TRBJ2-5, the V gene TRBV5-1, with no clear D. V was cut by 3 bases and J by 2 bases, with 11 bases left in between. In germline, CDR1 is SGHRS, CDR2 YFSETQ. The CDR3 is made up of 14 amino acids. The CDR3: CASSSRQVQETQYF. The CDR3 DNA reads TGCGCCAGCAGCTCCCGACAAGTTCAAGAGACCCAGTACTTC.